This entry lists 18 T cell receptor beta chains sequenced from one sample in a study of cytomegalovirus exposure and HLA in healthy donors (dated by TCRdb to between 2016 and 2019). Preparation of the library involved the immunoSEQ multiplex PCR assay. The multiplex PCR relied on a mix of 60 forward primers for TCR Vbeta segments and 13 reverse primers for TCR Jbeta segments. TCRdb carries this immuneACCESS record with in-frame sequences only. Its versions omit some clonotypes, under half of them owing to an unresolved V gene in the studies checked, with the rest unexplained. This sample gives fewer than 200,000 clones in total; 80% to 90% of them show up just once. The top ten constitute roughly 0.69% of the sample. The specimen was PBMCs. Receptor source: a young woman in good health and CMV-seronegative.

The chain combines TRBV6-6 with TRBJ1-6, with D possibly matching TRBD1 (6 bases). This CDR3 spans 15 amino acids. Germline V gene data show CDR1 as MNHNY and CDR2 as SVGAGI (reference sequence). V lost 6 bases and J lost 9, with 18 bases in between. The CDR3 DNA is TGTGCCAGCAGCCGCGCAACAGGGTCTGTTTCACCCCTCCACTTT. Its translation: CASSRATGSVSPLHF.

J is TRBJ2-1 and V is TRBV9; 12 bases map to TRBD2. Losses at the gene ends were 3 bases for V and 8 bases for J; bases not matched to a gene: 6. From germline, CDR1 is SGDLS and CDR2 YYNGEE. The CDR3 is 15 amino acids. This CDR3 is CASSDETSGSYEQFF. CDR3 nucleotides: TGTGCCAGCAGCGACGAGACTAGCGGGAGCTATGAGCAGTTCTTC.

This chain uses TRBV5-1 with TRBJ2-7; perhaps TRBD2 as D (6 bases). Between the trimmed V and J ends, which lost 2 bases and 2 bases, there was a span of 8 bases. Germline CDR1 and CDR2: SGHRS and YFSETQ. This CDR3 has 13 residues. The CDR3 region has the DNA TGCGCCAGCAGCTTCGGGGGTACCTACGAGCAGTACTTC. Protein sequence: CASSFGGTYEQYF.

This clone has only a few counts. This chain connects TRBV5-6 to TRBJ1-6, with TRBD1 matching over 7 bases. This CDR3 spans 15 amino acids. Trimming took 4 bases from V and 5 from J; bases not matched to a gene: 6. The germline V gene has CDR1 SGHDT and CDR2 YYEEEE. The CDR3 spells CASSPATGDNSPLHF. The CDR3 region has the DNA TGTGCCAGCAGCCCAGCCACAGGGGATAATTCACCCCTCCACTTT.

V usage is TRBV6-1 and J usage is TRBJ2-5; tentative D call: TRBD1 (6 bases). The closer fit of TRBJ2-7 to the DNA end suggests the J call may be wrong. The CDR3 is 14 residues long. Germline V lookup: CDR1 MNHNS, CDR2 SASEGT. The CDR3 DNA reads as TGTGCCAGCAACACCGGGACAAGCTCCTACGAGCAGTACTTC. Translating it yields CASNTGTSSYEQYF.

This rearrangement joins TRBV7-2 to TRBJ1-6, with a possible D match to TRBD1 (6 bases). Germline V lookup: CDR1 SGHTA, CDR2 FQGNSA. This CDR3 spans 15 amino acids. The germline V and J ends were trimmed by 5 bases and 8 bases, with 16 bases remaining between them. The CDR3 DNA is TGTGCCAGCAGCGTCCAGGGGTTTAGGGATTCACCCCTCCACTTT. Amino acids: CASSVQGFRDSPLHF.

The chain uses TRBV4-2 and TRBJ2-1; a weak D match, TRBD2 (5 bases). This CDR3 region has 13 residues. CDR1 and CDR2 from the germline V gene are LGHNA and YNFKEQ. Trimming took off 5 bases at V and 8 bases at J, with 13 bases between the two ends. CDR3 coding DNA: TGTGCCAGCAGCTCGCCTAGCATCGATGAGCAGTTCTTC. It specifies CASSSPSIDEQFF.

This chain connects TRBV11-2 to TRBJ2-1; 7 nucleotides agree with TRBD2. The CDR3 extends over 17 amino acids. With 5 bases clipped from V and 4 bases from J, the junction kept 14 bases outside the gene matches. Germline V CDR1 and CDR2: SGHAT, FQNNGV. This CDR3 is CASSPGLVSRLYNEQFF. The CDR3, as DNA: TGTGCCAGCAGCCCCGGACTAGTTTCCCGACTATACAATGAGCAGTTCTTC. Based on the CDR3 plus reference TRBV11-2 and TRBJ2-1, the full variable domain is EAGVAQSPRYKIIEKRQSVAFWCNPISGHATLYWYQQILGQGPKLLIQFQNNGVVDDSQLPKDRFSAERLKGVDSTLKIQPAKLEDSAVYLCASSPGLVSRLYNEQFFGPGTRLTVL.

V and J are TRBV27 and TRBJ2-5; D remains unclear. This CDR3 has 13 residues. The V end was cut by 4 bases, the J end by 4 bases, with 10 bases between. Germline lookup yields CDR1 MNHEY and CDR2 SMNVEV (reference sequence). The CDR3 spells CASSSPGSETQYF. Here the CDR3 DNA reads TGTGCCAGCAGTTCACCCGGGTCAGAGACCCAGTACTTC.

The rearrangement joins TRBV13 to TRBJ2-2; D is undetermined. Germline V gene lookup returns CDR1 PRHDT and CDR2 FYEKMQ (reference sequence). CDR3 length equals 14 residues. Deletions cut 0 bases from V and 3 bases from J, with 5 bases between. The CDR3 loop reads CASSLGHYTGELFF. The CDR3 DNA is TGTGCCAGCAGCTTAGGCCACTACACCGGGGAGCTGTTTTTT.

The J gene is TRBJ2-3, the V gene TRBV15, with 8 nucleotides matching TRBD2. This CDR3 comprises 17 residues. CDR1 and CDR2 from the germline V gene are LNHNV and YYDKDF (reference sequence). With V trimmed by 0 bases and J by 2 bases, 7 bases remained unmatched. CDR3 nucleotides: TGTGCCACCAGCAGAGAGGTGCCTAGCGGGTTCACAGATACGCAGTATTTT. Protein product: CATSREVPSGFTDTQYF. Looking up the rest from reference TRBV15 and TRBJ2-3 gives the full variable domain: DAMVIQNPRYQVTQFGKPVTLSCSQTLNHNVMYWYQQKSSQAPKLLFHYYDKDFNNEADTPDNFQSRRPNTSFCFLDIRSPGLGDTAMYLCATSREVPSGFTDTQYFGPGTRLTVL.

CDR3 sequence: CASSLEPGFTTNEKLFF. CDR3 nucleotides: TGCGCCAGCAGCTTGGAGCCGGGATTCACAACTAATGAAAAACTGTTTTTT. This chain uses TRBV5-1 with TRBJ1-4; no clear D. The CDR3 runs to 17 residues. The germline V and J ends were trimmed by 0 bases and 0 bases, with 12 bases remaining between them. Germline V CDR1 and CDR2: SGHRS, YFSETQ.

The chain is built from TRBV7-9 and TRBJ1-4; D perhaps matches TRBD1 (6 bases). From germline, CDR1 is SEHNR and CDR2 FQNEAQ (reference sequence). This CDR3 is built from 13 residues. Trimming left V 5 bases short and J 8 bases short, with 12 bases between. The CDR3: CASSVQGWEKLFF. For the CDR3, the DNA is TGTGCCAGCAGCGTACAGGGTTGGGAAAAACTGTTTTTT.

The chain joins TRBV6-4 to TRBJ2-2, with D uncertain. The V gene's germline CDR1 is MRHNA and CDR2 SNTAGT. This CDR3 has 15 residues. Trimming pared 0 bases from V and 6 bases from J, leaving 11 bases between. The CDR3 loop is CASSDSNTGSGELFF. CDR3 nucleotides: TGTGCCAGCAGTGACTCGAACACGGGTTCCGGGGAGCTGTTTTTT.

The chain recombines TRBV4-1 with TRBJ2-6, with D tentatively TRBD2 (6 bases). The CDR3 contains 20 residues. Germline values: CDR1 MGHRA, CDR2 YSYEKL. V was shortened by 1 base and J by 0 bases, with 19 bases between the two germline ends. CDR3 residues: CASSQGLWGEISSGANVLTF. In DNA, the CDR3 is TGCGCCAGCAGCCAAGGTTTGTGGGGGGAAATTTCCTCTGGGGCCAACGTCCTGACTTTC.

This clone showed up just once. This sequence joins TRBV15 and TRBJ2-1, with D tentatively TRBD1 (6 bases). The CDR3 runs to 14 residues. Germline V gene lookup returns CDR1 LNHNV and CDR2 YYDKDF (reference sequence). V gave up 0 bases and J gave up 8 bases, with 11 bases separating them. CDR3 sequence reads: CATSREGAEDEQFF. The CDR3 region has the DNA TGTGCCACCAGCAGAGAGGGGGCGGAGGATGAGCAGTTCTTC.

The genes are TRBV7-8 and TRBJ1-2; D unclear. CDR1 is SGHVS, CDR2 FQNEAQ, per germline. This CDR3 region has 14 residues. Trimming removed 1 base at V and 1 base at J, with 7 bases between. The CDR3 nucleotides are TGTGCCAGCAGCTTAGTTACAGATAACTATGGCTACACCTTC. This gives the protein CASSLVTDNYGYTF. The entire variable domain, with the rest obtained from reference TRBV7-8 and TRBJ1-2, is as follows: GAGVSQSPRYKVAKRGQDVALRCDPISGHVSLFWYQQALGQGPEFLTYFQNEAQLDKSGLPSDRFFAERPEGSVSTLKIQRTQQEDSAVYLCASSLVTDNYGYTFGSGTRLTVV.

The chain recombines TRBV5-1 with TRBJ1-2, with TRBD1 as a possible D gene (5 bases). CDR1 is SGHRS and CDR2 is YFSETQ in the germline V gene. The CDR3 spans 15 residues. V lost 6 bases, J lost 4 bases, and 19 bases lay in between. The CDR3 reads CASTSGGRQSYGYTF. The CDR3, as DNA: TGCGCCAGCACCTCCGGCGGTCGACAGAGCTATGGCTACACCTTC.